Below, 24 T cell receptor beta chains from the same sample are listed, as sequenced in a study of glioma-infiltrating T cells. Amplification of TCR alpha and beta CDR3 regions from RNA used iRepertoire nested multiplex PCR. TCRdb re-analysed the multiplex PCR reads in MiXCR, keeping a single row per CDR3 protein. The sample contains about 410,000 distinct CDR3 sequences, around 38% of which appear only once. The sequencing input was glioma tissue, nonneoplastic brain tissue, or PBMCs (not recorded which). The receptors were sampled from a human donor with low-grade glioma or glioblastoma, undergoing nonglioma brain surgery, or in good health (not recorded which).

Comment on this clonotype: As the CDR3 is not closed by the conserved phenylalanine or tryptophan, this likely results from a read error. V usage is TRBV7-9 and J usage is TRBJ1-2; unclear D gene. Germline V gene data show CDR1 as SEHNR and CDR2 as FQNEAQ (reference sequence). V was clipped by 2 bases and J by 9 bases, with 7 bases between them. This CDR3 spans 11 amino acids. The CDR3, as DNA: TGTGCCAGCAGCTTAACCCGAAGCTACACCCTC. Encoded protein: CASSLTRSYTL.

V gene TRBV11-2 combines with J gene TRBJ1-3; no definite D call. The CDR3 totals 14 residues. V was clipped by 5 bases and J by 2 bases, with 10 bases between them. CDR1 SGHAT and CDR2 FQNNGV come from the germline V gene. CDR3 residues: CASSPSRAGNTIYF. The CDR3 bases are TGTGCCAGCAGCCCATCGAGGGCTGGAAACACCATATATTTT.

The chain is built from TRBV27 and TRBJ2-6; 9 bases are a match to TRBD1. The trim removed 6 bases at V and 4 bases at J, leaving 13 bases unmatched. The CDR3 contains 18 residues. Germline values: CDR1 MNHEY, CDR2 SMNVEV (reference sequence). For the CDR3, the DNA is TGTGCCAGCAGACAATCGGGGACAGGGTTTTTCGGGGCCAACGTCCTGACTTTC. Protein product: CASRQSGTGFFGANVLTF.

This clonotype was seen a handful of times. The rearrangement joins TRBV2 to TRBJ2-7, with 7 positions matching TRBD2. J lost 5 bases, V lost 8 bases, and 9 bases had no gene match. The CDR3 has 13 residues. Germline V lookup: CDR1 SNHLY, CDR2 FYNNEI. CDR3 in DNA: TGTGCCAGCGAGCGGGACTATTTGGACGAGCAGTACTTC. It encodes CASERDYLDEQYF.

This clonotype was observed many times. The V gene is TRBV15, the J gene TRBJ1-2; possibly TRBD1 for D (5 bases). The CDR3 is made up of 15 amino acids. Looked up from germline, CDR1 is LNHNV and CDR2 is YYDKDF (reference sequence). V shed 1 base and J shed 4 bases, with 13 bases lying between them. CDR3 sequence reads: CATSRVQSRGYGYTF. The CDR3 nucleotides are TGTGCCACCAGCAGAGTTCAATCGAGGGGCTATGGCTACACCTTC.

In its sample, this clonotype was seen many times. V gene TRBV20-1 combines with J gene TRBJ2-1; D ambiguous. V was shortened by 3 bases and J by 7 bases, with 7 bases between the two germline ends. Germline V gene data show CDR1 as DFQATT and CDR2 as SNEGSKA (reference sequence). The CDR3 contains 11 residues. DNA of the CDR3: TGCAGTGCTAGTACCGTAAATGAGCAGTTCTTC. This gives the protein CSASTVNEQFF.

This clonotype was observed a handful of times. V gene TRBV24-1 combines with J gene TRBJ2-5; 8 bases map to TRBD2. From germline, CDR1 is KGHDR and CDR2 SFDVKD. V lost 9 bases to trimming and J lost 1 base; unmatched junction nucleotides: 6. The CDR3 extends over 14 amino acids. Here the CDR3 reads CATAAGGAQETQYF. The CDR3 DNA follows: TGTGCCACCGCGGCGGGGGGAGCCCAAGAGACCCAGTACTTC.

The rearrangement joins TRBV19 to TRBJ2-1; D is unclear. Germline CDR1 and CDR2: LNHDA and SQIVND (reference sequence). V was shortened by 4 bases and J by 3 bases, with 7 bases between the two germline ends. The CDR3 contains 13 residues. The CDR3 loop is CASSTAHYNEQFF. In DNA form, the CDR3 reads TGTGCCAGTAGTACCGCCCACTACAATGAGCAGTTCTTC.

This chain uses TRBV7-2 with TRBJ2-3, with 9 bases fitting TRBD1. V gave up 0 bases and J gave up 8 bases; unmatched junction bases: 6. The length of the CDR3 is 15 residues. CDR1 is SGHTA and CDR2 is FQGNSA in the germline V gene. CDR3 DNA sequence: TGTGCCAGCAGCTTAGCGGCACAGGGGGCAGGTACGCAGTATTTT. It is translated as CASSLAAQGAGTQYF.

This clonotype occurred a few times. The V call is TRBV27, the J call TRBJ1-3, with D perhaps matching TRBD1 (5 bases). CDR3 length: 16 amino acids. The V gene's germline CDR1 is MNHEY and CDR2 SMNVEV (reference sequence). V was clipped by 0 bases and J by 2 bases, with 11 bases between them. CDR3 region: CASSLSGQSAGNTIYF. CDR3 sequence (DNA): TGTGCCAGCAGTTTATCCGGACAATCTGCTGGAAACACCATATATTTT.

The rearrangement links TRBV6-1 to TRBJ2-7; the D gene is possibly TRBD1 (6 bases). From germline, CDR1 is MNHNS and CDR2 SASEGT. V was clipped by 5 bases and J by 3 bases, with 14 bases between them. The CDR3 sequence is 14 residues long. CDR3 nucleotides: TGTGCCAGCAGTCCCGGGACAAGCAACTACGAGCAGTACTTC. The encoded protein is CASSPGTSNYEQYF.

This clonotype was observed many times. The rearrangement links TRBV20-1 to TRBJ2-3, with TRBD2 identical over 10 bases. J gave up 8 bases and V 6 bases, and 11 bases lay outside the gene matches. In germline, CDR1 is DFQATT, CDR2 SNEGSKA (reference sequence). This CDR3 has 14 residues. The CDR3 DNA reads as TGCAGTGCCCGGAGCGGGAGGGATACCTTTACGCAGTATTTT. It translates to CSARSGRDTFTQYF.

This clonotype was seen more than once but under ten times. CDR3 bases: TGCGCCAGCAGCCAGGGCTTGGCAACTAATGAAAAACTGTTTTTT. Translated: CASSQGLATNEKLFF. The chain links TRBV4-3 to TRBJ1-4; D is unclear. Trimming pared 3 bases from V and 0 bases from J, leaving 8 bases between. The CDR3 consists of 15 residues. Germline V CDR1 and CDR2: LGHNA, YSLEER.

This clonotype was seen only a few times. This sequence joins TRBV4-1 and TRBJ1-2; perhaps TRBD1 as D (5 bases). V lost 0 bases and J lost 0, with 14 bases in between. This CDR3 has 17 amino acids. Looked up from germline, CDR1 is MGHRA and CDR2 is YSYEKL. CDR3 sequence: CASSQDFRGISNYGYTF. The DNA for the CDR3 is TGCGCCAGCAGCCAAGATTTTCGGGGGATATCTAACTATGGCTACACCTTC.

To note about this clonotype: This may be a read error, as it is one base from a much larger clone. V gene TRBV27 combines with J gene TRBJ2-1; 10 positions match TRBD2. The V gene's germline CDR1 is MNHEY and CDR2 SMNVEV (reference sequence). This CDR3 has 15 residues. CDR3 DNA sequence: TGTGCCAGCAGTCTTGGGACTAGCGCCTACGATGAGCAGTTCTTC. Encoded protein: CASSLGTSAYDEQFF.

Ten or more counts support this clonotype. CDR3: CASTYWGVYNEQFF. CDR3 nucleotide sequence: TGTGCCAGCACGTACTGGGGGGTATACAATGAGCAGTTCTTC. This chain uses TRBV28 with TRBJ2-1; tentatively, D is TRBD2 (6 bases). Germline loops: CDR1 MDHEN, CDR2 SYDVKM. This CDR3 is 14 amino acids long. The ends were cut back, 7 bases at V and 4 bases at J, with 14 bases in the middle.

This rearrangement joins TRBV7-9 to TRBJ2-1; 12 nucleotides align to TRBD2. Trimming at V came to 5 bases and at J to 9 bases, leaving 8 bases not matched to a gene. The germline V gene has CDR1 SEHNR and CDR2 FQNEAQ (reference sequence). CDR3 size: 15 residues. CDR3 amino acids: CASSPTSGRGVEQFF. The CDR3 DNA reads as TGTGCCAGCAGCCCGACTAGCGGGAGAGGGGTTGAGCAGTTCTTC.

Concerning this clonotype: Relative to the germline gene, one junction end is altered; a read error may explain this. The chain employs TRBV20-1 and TRBJ1-2; D is unresolved. Germline CDR1 reads DFQATT; CDR2 reads SNEGSKA (reference sequence). The CDR3 has 13 residues. The CDR3 coding sequence is TGCAGTGCCATGTACAGAATTAACTATGGCTACCCCTTC. Translation gives CSAMYRINYGYPF.

The rearrangement uses TRBV29-1 and TRBJ2-3, with no clear D. CDR3 length: 12 residues. The V end was cut by 4 bases, the J end by 0 bases, with 5 bases between. The germline CDR1 and CDR2 sequences are SQVTM and ANQGSEA. The CDR3 sequence is CSVGGSTDTQYF. CDR3 DNA sequence: TGCAGCGTTGGGGGTAGCACAGATACGCAGTATTTT.

The CDR3: CASSKTPDSGNTIYF. The CDR3 DNA reads as TGTGCCAGCAGCAAGACACCCGACTCTGGAAACACCATATATTTT. The chain links TRBV4-2 to TRBJ1-3, with D uncertain. CDR1 is LGHNA, CDR2 YNFKEQ, per germline. V was shortened by 5 bases and J by 0 bases, with 11 bases between the two germline ends. The CDR3 totals 15 residues.

This clonotype was recorded a few times. The V and J genes are TRBV28 and TRBJ2-3; TRBD2 agrees at 13 bases. Trimming cost V 5 bases and J 2 bases; bases outside gene matches: 10. CDR1 and CDR2 (germline): MDHEN, SYDVKM. The CDR3 has 18 residues. CDR3 DNA sequence: TGTGCCAGCAGTCCCAACAAACTAGCGGGAGGGGACACAGATACGCAGTATTTT. This sequence encodes CASSPNKLAGGDTDTQYF.

A remark on this clonotype: A much larger clone differs by one base, so this may be a read error. The CDR3 loop reads CSARGLGQGTYEQYF. The CDR3 nucleotides read TGCAGTGCTAGAGGTCTGGGACAGGGTACCTACGAGCAGTACTTC. The chain combines TRBV20-1 with TRBJ2-7; 9 bases line up with TRBD1. Germline CDR1 DFQATT, CDR2 SNEGSKA (reference sequence). V lost 1 base and J lost 2; bases outside the gene matches: 6. This CDR3 is built from 15 residues.

The chain combines TRBV28 with TRBJ2-5, with 7 bases lining up with TRBD2. The CDR3 spans 17 residues. Trimming removed 5 bases from V and 5 bases from J; junction bases left unmatched: 17. Germline V CDR1 and CDR2: MDHEN, SYDVKM. The CDR3, as DNA: TGTGCCAGCAGTCCGCGGACTAGAGGGAGTAGCTGGGAGACCCAGTACTTC. Amino acids: CASSPRTRGSSWETQYF.

The chain joins TRBV12-3 or TRBV12-4 to TRBJ2-5; D tentatively fits TRBD1 or TRBD2 (5 bases each). V was cut by 5 bases and J by 0 bases, with 13 bases left in between. CDR3 length equals 15 residues. The CDR3 sequence: CASSLWDPYQETQYF. The CDR3 coding sequence is TGTGCCAGCAGTCTTTGGGACCCCTACCAAGAGACCCAGTACTTC.